The present T cell receptor (beta chain) was sequenced within a study of cytomegalovirus exposure and HLA in healthy donors. Study in general: Earlier results showed 117 million unique TCR beta sequences derived from approximately 170 million T cells.

A multiplex PCR was run with 60 Vbeta primers and 13 Jbeta primers. The assay was immunoSEQ multiplex PCR, and TCRdb's table has in-frame clones only and misses some. The sample contains 90,000 to 140,000 clones, approximately 70% of which appear only once. A note on this clone: Its antigen is currently unknown.

Findings and caveats of the study: The study listed roughly 150 cytomegalovirus-associated TCR beta chains.

Germline-derived CDR1 and CDR2 are MNHNS and SASEGT. The V gene lost 2 bases and the J gene lost 4 bases, with 11 bases spanning the gap. The CDR3 has 14 residues. J is TRBJ1-1 and V is TRBV6-1; TRBD1 might be the D (6 bases). This TCR was recovered from a man aged 25 to 40 in good health and CMV-seronegative. The sequenced sample was PBMCs. The CDR3 nucleotides are TGTGCCAGCAGTGAACCCAGGGGTTCCACTGAAGCTTTCTTT. Protein sequence: CASSEPRGSTEAFF.